What follows describes a single TCR beta chain. This clonotype was seen a handful of times. It has no known antigen specificity. Per-nucleotide qualities are absent, and no much larger clonotype sits a single base away. V gives up 4 bases and J gives up 2 bases, and the segment between their germline ends measures 15 bases. The germline V gene (reference sequence) supplies CDR1 LNHDA and CDR2 SQIVND. The CDR3 contains 16 residues, cysteine and phenylalanine counted. Here the CDR3 DNA is all that survives: 48 bases in frame from base 1. This record belongs to a study of response to subunit inactivated influenza vaccine (dated by TCRdb to the late 2010s). Concerning the study at large: The study used deep quantitative T cell receptor repertoire profiling to track responses to a trivalent subunit inactivated influenza vaccine.

Overall results and qualifications from the work: The authors proposed that each seasonal influenza vaccination may bring in only a limited number of new T cells.

Library generation was performed with RT-PCR. Sequencing took place on an Illumina HiSeq 2500. The public reads were run again by TCRdb, first through fastp at Q25 and then through MiXCR, and only productive beta chains were kept. CDR3 protein sequences are deduplicated, and each keeps its most common genes and DNA. This sample is represented by hundreds of thousands of distinct CDR3 sequences; approximately 15% of them were singletons. The ten most abundant clones make up around 3% of the sample. This sequence was found in a man between 45 and 75 years old who received an inactivated influenza vaccine. Donor details come from another sample of the same person, matched by shared clones. The sample here was CD4+ T cells sorted from PBMCs, taken around 2 years after vaccination. The sequence joins TRBV19 to TRBJ1-5; possibly the D gene is TRBD1, per 6 matching bases. Here is the DNA: TGTGCCAGTAGTACCCCCTCAGGGGTTCGCAATCAGCCCCAGCATTTT. This gives the protein CASSTPSGVRNQPQHF.